Listed below are T cell receptor beta chains from one sample, sequenced in a study of shared clonotypes between healthy human individuals. Method: immunoSEQ multiplex PCR; TCRdb's copy keeps in-frame clones and lacks some. The sample yields some 900,000 clones, 76% seen once. Sequenced material: memory CD4+ T cells sorted from blood. Receptors were obtained from a man aged 18 to 30 in good health. CDR3s include the opening cysteine and the closing phenylalanine or tryptophan. Each record gives: CDR3 protein, CDR3 DNA, V gene, J gene, clone size, D gene, CDR3 length. A D gene is named only where the DNA matches it firmly. Some rows mark clone size as missing; the rest say once, few, many or name a class of expanded clone.

CDR3 protein: CAIGFGTGNQPQHF; CDR3 DNA: TGTGCCATCGGATTCGGGACAGGCAATCAGCCCCAGCATTTT; V gene: TRBV10-3; J gene: TRBJ1-5; clone size: .; D gene: TRBD1; CDR3 length: 14
CDR3 protein: CATSRGQGSYNEQFF; CDR3 DNA: TGTGCCACCAGCAGAGGCCAGGGGTCCTACAATGAGCAGTTCTTC; V gene: TRBV15; J gene: TRBJ2-1; clone size: .; D gene: .; CDR3 length: 15
CDR3 protein: CASRQGARYEQYF; CDR3 DNA: TGTGCCAGCAGACAGGGGGCTCGCTACGAGCAGTACTTC; V gene: TRBV6-5; J gene: TRBJ2-7; clone size: .; D gene: TRBD1; CDR3 length: 13
CDR3 protein: CASSFREARGVEAFF; CDR3 DNA: TGTGCCAGCAGTTTTCGAGAGGCCCGAGGCGTTGAAGCTTTCTTT; V gene: TRBV28; J gene: TRBJ1-1; clone size: .; D gene: .; CDR3 length: 15
CDR3 protein: CAWRLTGRDSPLHF; CDR3 DNA: TGTGCCTGGAGACTGACAGGGCGGGATTCACCCCTCCACTTT; V gene: TRBV30; J gene: TRBJ1-6; clone size: .; D gene: TRBD1; CDR3 length: 14
CDR3 protein: CASKKTGSHSGNTIYF; CDR3 DNA: TGTGCCAGCAAAAAAACCGGTAGCCACTCTGGAAACACCATATATTTT; V gene: TRBV2; J gene: TRBJ1-3; clone size: .; D gene: .; CDR3 length: 16
CDR3 protein: CASSRRLAGDTQYF; CDR3 DNA: TGTGCCAGCAGCCGGCGCCTAGCGGGAGATACGCAGTATTTT; V gene: TRBV5-6; J gene: TRBJ2-3; clone size: .; D gene: TRBD2; CDR3 length: 14
CDR3 protein: CASSSFTGTGRNEQFF; CDR3 DNA: TGTGCCAGTAGTAGCTTCACCGGGACAGGGAGGAATGAGCAGTTCTTC; V gene: TRBV19; J gene: TRBJ2-1; clone size: .; D gene: TRBD1; CDR3 length: 16
CDR3 protein: CASSLRGIPETQYF; CDR3 DNA: TGTGCCAGCAGCTTGCGGGGGATCCCAGAGACCCAGTACTTC; V gene: TRBV5-6; J gene: TRBJ2-5; clone size: .; D gene: .; CDR3 length: 14
CDR3 protein: CASSLEGIGNQPQHF; CDR3 DNA: TGTGCCAGCAGCTTAGAAGGGATTGGCAATCAGCCCCAGCATTTT; V gene: TRBV7-2; J gene: TRBJ1-5; clone size: .; D gene: .; CDR3 length: 15
CDR3 protein: CAISDRDRGSSTDTQYF; CDR3 DNA: TGTGCCATCAGTGATAGGGACAGGGGATCGAGCACAGATACGCAGTATTTT; V gene: TRBV10-3; J gene: TRBJ2-3; clone size: .; D gene: TRBD1; CDR3 length: 17
CDR3 protein: CASSLRALPQHF; CDR3 DNA: TGTGCCAGCAGTTTAAGGGCCCTACCCCAGCATTTT; V gene: TRBV28; J gene: TRBJ1-5; clone size: .; D gene: .; CDR3 length: 12
CDR3 protein: CASSASGRGDTQYF; CDR3 DNA: TGCGCCAGCAGTGCTAGCGGGAGGGGAGATACGCAGTATTTT; V gene: TRBV10-1; J gene: TRBJ2-3; clone size: few; D gene: TRBD2; CDR3 length: 14
CDR3 protein: CASSQDGRPNTGELFF; CDR3 DNA: TGCGCCAGCAGCCAAGACGGCAGACCAAACACCGGGGAGCTGTTTTTT; V gene: TRBV4-1; J gene: TRBJ2-2; clone size: .; D gene: .; CDR3 length: 16
CDR3 protein: CASSRSGGDLTDTQYF; CDR3 DNA: TGTGCCAGCAGTCGGAGCGGGGGAGACCTCACAGATACGCAGTATTTT; V gene: TRBV6-6; J gene: TRBJ2-3; clone size: .; D gene: TRBD2; CDR3 length: 16
CDR3 protein: CASSEGAEETQYF; CDR3 DNA: TGTGCCAGCAGTGAAGGGGCCGAAGAGACCCAGTACTTC; V gene: TRBV6-4; J gene: TRBJ2-5; clone size: .; D gene: .; CDR3 length: 13
CDR3 protein: CAISESMSGEAFF; CDR3 DNA: TGTGCCATCAGTGAGTCGATGAGCGGAGAAGCTTTCTTT; V gene: TRBV10-3; J gene: TRBJ1-1; clone size: few; D gene: .; CDR3 length: 13
CDR3 protein: CASSLTLESSYEQYF; CDR3 DNA: TGTGCCAGCTCCCTCACGCTGGAGAGCTCCTACGAGCAGTACTTC; V gene: TRBV18; J gene: TRBJ2-7; clone size: .; D gene: .; CDR3 length: 15
CDR3 protein: CASSATLGLVQPQHF; CDR3 DNA: TGTGCCAGCAGCGCAACATTGGGATTGGTGCAGCCCCAGCATTTT; V gene: TRBV6-1; J gene: TRBJ1-5; clone size: .; D gene: .; CDR3 length: 15
CDR3 protein: CASQFGNSPLHF; CDR3 DNA: TGTGCCAGCCAATTCGGGAATTCACCCCTCCACTTT; V gene: TRBV14; J gene: TRBJ1-6; clone size: few; D gene: .; CDR3 length: 12
CDR3 protein: CASSPLRGLAGNTIYF; CDR3 DNA: TGTGCCAGCAGCCCCTTGCGGGGGTTGGCTGGAAACACCATATATTTT; V gene: TRBV13; J gene: TRBJ1-3; clone size: .; D gene: .; CDR3 length: 16
CDR3 protein: CASSLAMGVETQYF; CDR3 DNA: TGCGCCAGCAGCTTGGCCATGGGGGTGGAGACCCAGTACTTC; V gene: TRBV5-1; J gene: TRBJ2-5; clone size: once; D gene: .; CDR3 length: 14
CDR3 protein: CASSLTGDYTDTQYF; CDR3 DNA: TGCGCCAGCAGCTTGACAGGTGACTACACAGATACGCAGTATTTT; V gene: TRBV5-1; J gene: TRBJ2-3; clone size: .; D gene: .; CDR3 length: 15
CDR3 protein: CASSSEGRGETQYF; CDR3 DNA: TGCGCCAGCAGCTCGGAGGGAAGGGGAGAGACCCAGTACTTC; V gene: TRBV5-1; J gene: TRBJ2-5; clone size: .; D gene: .; CDR3 length: 14
CDR3 protein: CASTASGGSTDTQYF; CDR3 DNA: TGTGCCAGCACCGCTAGCGGGGGCTCCACAGATACGCAGTATTTT; V gene: TRBV25-1; J gene: TRBJ2-3; clone size: .; D gene: TRBD2; CDR3 length: 15
CDR3 protein: CASSERYEQYF; CDR3 DNA: TGTGCCAGCAGTGAGAGGTACGAGCAGTACTTC; V gene: TRBV6-1; J gene: TRBJ2-7; clone size: once; D gene: .; CDR3 length: 11
CDR3 protein: CASSLPLVSPLHF; CDR3 DNA: TGTGCCAGCAGTTTACCTCTGGTATCACCCCTCCACTTT; V gene: TRBV28; J gene: TRBJ1-6; clone size: .; D gene: .; CDR3 length: 13
CDR3 protein: CASSPWTATSIHEQFF; CDR3 DNA: TGCGCCAGCAGCCCATGGACAGCGACTAGTATTCATGAGCAGTTCTTC; V gene: TRBV4-1; J gene: TRBJ2-1; clone size: .; D gene: .; CDR3 length: 16
CDR3 protein: CAITSSSYEQYF; CDR3 DNA: TGTGCCATCACTAGTTCAAGCTACGAGCAGTACTTC; V gene: TRBV10-3; J gene: TRBJ2-7; clone size: .; D gene: .; CDR3 length: 12
CDR3 protein: CASRATGLGTGELFF; CDR3 DNA: TGTGCCAGCAGAGCGACAGGGTTGGGGACCGGGGAGCTGTTTTTT; V gene: TRBV2; J gene: TRBJ2-2; clone size: .; D gene: TRBD1; CDR3 length: 15
CDR3 protein: CASSYSATYGSPLHF; CDR3 DNA: TGTGCCAGCAGTTACTCGGCGACATACGGCTCACCCCTCCACTTT; V gene: TRBV6-5; J gene: TRBJ1-6; clone size: .; D gene: .; CDR3 length: 15
CDR3 protein: CASSPAGDSRGADTQYF; CDR3 DNA: TGTGCCAGCTCACCCGCCGGTGACAGCAGGGGCGCAGATACGCAGTATTTT; V gene: TRBV18; J gene: TRBJ2-3; clone size: .; D gene: .; CDR3 length: 17
CDR3 protein: CASSSTITGELFF; CDR3 DNA: TGCGCCAGCAGCTCCACCATCACCGGGGAGCTGTTTTTT; V gene: TRBV5-1; J gene: TRBJ2-2; clone size: .; D gene: .; CDR3 length: 13
CDR3 protein: CASSRAPREEKLFF; CDR3 DNA: TGTGCCAGTAGTAGGGCCCCGCGGGAGGAAAAACTGTTTTTT; V gene: TRBV19; J gene: TRBJ1-4; clone size: .; D gene: .; CDR3 length: 14
CDR3 protein: CAWSLLINEQFF; CDR3 DNA: TGTGCCTGGAGTCTACTAATTAATGAGCAGTTCTTC; V gene: TRBV30; J gene: TRBJ2-1; clone size: .; D gene: .; CDR3 length: 12
CDR3 protein: CAWSTGQGALGAFF; CDR3 DNA: TGTGCCTGGAGTACGGGACAGGGGGCCCTGGGGGCCTTCTTT; V gene: TRBV30; J gene: TRBJ1-1; clone size: .; D gene: TRBD1; CDR3 length: 14
CDR3 protein: CASSLSTPNSNQPQHF; CDR3 DNA: TGTGCCAGCTCACTGTCCACGCCTAATAGCAATCAGCCCCAGCATTTT; V gene: TRBV18; J gene: TRBJ1-5; clone size: .; D gene: .; CDR3 length: 16
CDR3 protein: CASPLSGSGNTIYF; CDR3 DNA: TGCGCTAGCCCCCTGTCGGGATCTGGAAACACCATATATTTT; V gene: TRBV10-1; J gene: TRBJ1-3; clone size: once; D gene: .; CDR3 length: 14
CDR3 protein: CASSLGLAGGSNEQFF; CDR3 DNA: TGTGCCAGCAGCCTGGGACTAGCGGGAGGGTCCAATGAGCAGTTCTTC; V gene: TRBV11-2; J gene: TRBJ2-1; clone size: .; D gene: TRBD2; CDR3 length: 16
CDR3 protein: CASSLTSRNTDTQYF; CDR3 DNA: TGTGCCAGCAGCTTGACTAGCAGAAACACAGATACGCAGTATTTT; V gene: TRBV11-3; J gene: TRBJ2-3; clone size: .; D gene: TRBD2; CDR3 length: 15
CDR3 protein: CAISSGGFQETQYF; CDR3 DNA: TGTGCCATCAGTAGCGGGGGGTTCCAAGAGACCCAGTACTTC; V gene: TRBV10-3; J gene: TRBJ2-5; clone size: few; D gene: TRBD2; CDR3 length: 14
CDR3 protein: CASNWGNEQFF; CDR3 DNA: TGTGCCAGCAATTGGGGAAATGAGCAGTTCTTC; V gene: TRBV6-1; J gene: TRBJ2-1; clone size: .; D gene: .; CDR3 length: 11
CDR3 protein: CASSLTGGGYTF; CDR3 DNA: TGTGCCAGCAGTTTGACAGGGGGCGGCTACACCTTC; V gene: TRBV28; J gene: TRBJ1-2; clone size: .; D gene: TRBD1; CDR3 length: 12
CDR3 protein: CASSTQGRESEQYF; CDR3 DNA: TGTGCCAGCTCAACTCAGGGGCGTGAATCCGAGCAGTACTTC; V gene: TRBV18; J gene: TRBJ2-7; clone size: .; D gene: .; CDR3 length: 14
CDR3 protein: CAWKHDPYINNEQFF; CDR3 DNA: TGTGCCTGGAAACATGACCCCTATATCAACAATGAGCAGTTCTTC; V gene: TRBV30; J gene: TRBJ2-1; clone size: few; D gene: .; CDR3 length: 15
CDR3 protein: CAWRRLDTQYF; CDR3 DNA: TGTGCCTGGAGGAGACTCGATACGCAGTATTTT; V gene: TRBV30; J gene: TRBJ2-3; clone size: .; D gene: .; CDR3 length: 11
CDR3 protein: CASSLPAGGNEQFF; CDR3 DNA: TGTGCCAGCAGCTTGCCAGCGGGGGGAAATGAGCAGTTCTTC; V gene: TRBV5-4; J gene: TRBJ2-1; clone size: .; D gene: TRBD2; CDR3 length: 14